The following is a TCR beta chain sequence with its context. Its antigen specificity is not known. No clone much larger than this one lies a single base away; base qualities are absent. The source of the sample is a study of cytomegalovirus exposure and HLA in healthy donors (TCRdb year 2017). With respect to the entire study: According to a later analysis, one platform produced both the 120 validation repertoires and the 620 or so repertoires of the first cohort. The study was designed to test whether signatures of past pathogen exposure could be identified by cataloging public T cell receptors. Along with the roughly 670-subject first cohort, a separate validation cohort of over 90 different subjects was used. The study combined high-throughput TCR immunosequencing, statistical association of individual TCRs with disease status, and machine learning to predict cytomegalovirus infection status. Points the paper makes about the study in general: Of the cluster scores, 90% to 95% were above 0 in a later analysis, which found that TCRs clustered in the first cohort also tended to co-occur in the approximately 130 validation repertoires. The validation cohort had no HLA typing available for a later analysis, so co-occurrence within that cohort was assessed over all 130 or so repertoires. A total of fewer than 200 TCR beta chains were listed by the study as associated with cytomegalovirus. The authors suggested that the approach could potentially be extended to other disease states and immunological phenotypes. Most TCR sequences were observed very rarely across donors, whereas some public TCRs were present in many individuals. The classifier was reported to diagnose cytomegalovirus status with high specificity and sensitivity in both the original cohort and the validation cohort. Three of the identified cytomegalovirus-associated TCR beta chains were confirmed in vitro to be specific for cytomegalovirus antigens.

V loses 5 bases at its end and J loses 4 bases; junction bases beyond the gene matches: 9. The germline V gene (reference sequence) specifies WNHNN as CDR1 and SYGVQD as CDR2. The CDR3 holds 16 amino acids from the cysteine to the phenylalanine. Only CDR3 DNA is held: 48 bases, read in frame from base 1. Donors formed part of the validation cohort, which comprised 120 subjects and was distinct from the first cohort of several hundred subjects. Library preparation used the immunoSEQ multiplex PCR assay. On the authors' methods: To diagnose cytomegalovirus status from the catalog of TCR beta chain sequences, a statistical classification framework was built. In TCRdb, the immuneACCESS table is reduced to in-frame sequences with V and J assigned. These tables do not hold every clone; where another copy was compared, an unresolved V gene accounts for under half, and the others remain unexplained. The V and J calls and the clone size are those of that table, but D and trimming were determined from the DNA. The sample table holds 300,000 to 450,000 clones, of which roughly 89% were seen once. The top ten clonotypes cover roughly 0.82% of the sample.

This clonotype originated in a woman under 30 in good health and CMV-seronegative. Input material: PBMCs. The chain employs TRBV10-1 and TRBJ2-1, with 9 junctional bases fitting TRBD1. The CDR3 in this case is CASSLTGGKGYNEQFF. The DNA sequence is given as TGCGCCAGCAGTCTGACAGGGGGAAAGGGTTACAATGAGCAGTTCTTC.